This record concerns one TCR beta chain sequence. What it binds is unknown. Each UMI harboured a 6-nucleotide sample barcode and was appended via template switching. TCRdb derives one entry per CDR3 protein from the 5' RACE reads, leaving out DNA. Here the sample table reports some 200,000 distinct CDR3 sequences. These data come from a study of monozygotic twins with inflammatory bowel disease. General study results and limits: Patients received differing immunosuppressive treatments, which may have added variability to their repertoires.

The sample taken for sequencing was blood. The receptor was isolated from a human donor with ulcerative colitis or Crohn's disease, or a healthy co-twin of an affected twin (not recorded which).

The CDR3 region is CASSVGILGSGDEQFF. The chain combines TRBV9 with TRBJ2-1; TCRdb calls TRBD1, which cannot be checked without DNA. The CDR3 extends over 16 amino acids. Germline assignment: CDR1 SGDLS and CDR2 YYNGEE.